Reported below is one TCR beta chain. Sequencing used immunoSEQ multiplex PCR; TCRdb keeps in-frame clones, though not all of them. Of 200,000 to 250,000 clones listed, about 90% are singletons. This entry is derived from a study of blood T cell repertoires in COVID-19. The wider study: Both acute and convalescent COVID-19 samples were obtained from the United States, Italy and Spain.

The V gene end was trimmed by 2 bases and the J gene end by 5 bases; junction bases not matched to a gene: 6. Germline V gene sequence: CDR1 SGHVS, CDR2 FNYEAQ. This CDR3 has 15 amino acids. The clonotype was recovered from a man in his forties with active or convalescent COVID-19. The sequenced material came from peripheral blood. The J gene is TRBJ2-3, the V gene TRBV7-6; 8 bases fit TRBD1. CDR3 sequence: CASSLLSGGKDTQYF. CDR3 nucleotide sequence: TGTGCCAGCAGCTTATTGTCAGGGGGCAAAGATACGCAGTATTTT.